This TCR beta chain was captured by sequencing in a study of T-cell reconstitution after alpha-beta-depleted transplantation in children (dated by TCRdb to the mid-2010s). Background on the whole study: T-cell immune reconstitution after TCRalphabeta/CD19-depleted allogeneic hematopoietic cell transplantation in children was quantitatively tracked in the study by means of TCR repertoire profiling.

In this sample, this clonotype turned up a few times. This clone's antigen is unknown. No much larger clonotype is one base removed from it; base qualities were not supplied. The treatment or condition label on this specimen signifies: allogeneic hematopoietic cell transplantation with graft depleted of TCRalphabeta T cells and CD19 B cells. TCRalphabeta/CD19-depleted allogeneic hematopoietic cell grafts were given to the transplant recipients, all of whom were children. Results and caveats for the whole study, not just this receptor: In some patients, the high TCRbeta diversity seen at day 60 was put down to recipient T cells and intrathymic progenitors that had survived conditioning. Hyperexpanded clone frequencies declined over subsequent months; after one year, T-cell counts and TCRbeta diversity were mostly attributed to newly produced T cells. About two months after transplant, the apparently early recovery of alphabetaT-cell counts reportedly depended on just several hundred clones that had expanded rapidly and came from non-depleted graft cells.

Trimming costs V 4 bases and J 1 base, and their ends lie 10 bases apart. The germline V gene yields MNHEY for CDR1 and SVGAGI for CDR2. The CDR3 measures 14 amino acids from cysteine to phenylalanine. Here the CDR3 DNA is all that survives: 42 bases in frame from base 1. Library preparation employed PCR. The sequencer was an Illumina HiSeq 2500. To normalize quantification of the TCRbeta repertoire, the TCR libraries were built with molecular barcoding that relied on unique molecular identifiers. In-frame beta chains were kept once TCRdb had trimmed the public reads at Q25 with fastp and called clones with MiXCR. Identical CDR3 proteins give one entry, which carries the most common genes and DNA. This sample comprises 90,000 to 100,000 distinct CDR3 sequences, under 25% of them detected only once. The ten most abundant clones make up 20% to 25% of the sample.

Recombination linked TRBV6-5 to TRBJ1-1; the D gene remains uncertain. Sequences were derived from PBMCs, sampled before TCRalphabeta/CD19-depleted stem cell transplant. The TCR originated in a boy younger than 10 with acute lymphoblastic leukemia, due to receive a stem cell transplant. In nucleotide form, the sequence is TGTGCCAGCAGTTCCCCTAGGGAGAACACTGAAGCTTTCTTT. This sequence encodes CASSSPRENTEAFF.